These 13 T cell receptor beta chains came from one sample sequenced in a study of T-cell memory formation after mild COVID-19. TCRdb analysed the 5' RACE reads with MiXCR anew, one entry per CDR3 protein. The repertoire holds some 270,000 distinct CDR3 sequences, with just over 15% as singletons. Source material: PBMCs or a T cell subset sorted from them (not recorded which). The origin of the receptors is an adult woman who had mild COVID-19 (a few samples of this study predate the infection). Cell type and time point are not known.

The chain combines TRBV12-3 or TRBV12-4 with TRBJ2-5; 7 nucleotides align to TRBD1. Trimming removed 6 bases from V and 7 bases from J; junction bases left unmatched: 14. This CDR3 is 15 amino acids long. CDR3 protein: CASRPLTGPKATQYF. The CDR3 coding sequence is TGTGCCAGCAGACCTCTGACAGGGCCCAAGGCGACCCAGTACTTC.

This clonotype was picked up many times. This chain connects TRBV18 to TRBJ2-1; TRBD1 aligns across 12 bases. Per the germline V gene, CDR1 is KGHSH and CDR2 is LQKENI. There are 15 residues in the CDR3. With V trimmed by 3 bases and J by 6 bases, 3 bases remained unmatched. The CDR3 region is CASSPGQGATNEQFF. CDR3 bases: TGTGCCAGCTCACCGGGACAGGGGGCTACCAATGAGCAGTTCTTC.

This chain joins TRBV30 and TRBJ2-7; D uncertain. Germline CDR1 GTSNPN, CDR2 SVGIG (reference sequence). V lost 3 bases, J lost 0 bases, and 12 bases lay in between. The CDR3 consists of 14 residues. The CDR3 DNA follows: TGTGCCTGGAGGTCCCATCCCCTCTCCTACGAGCAGTACTTC. Translation: CAWRSHPLSYEQYF.

The chain employs TRBV9 and TRBJ2-7; the D call may be TRBD1 or TRBD2 (5 bases each). The length of the CDR3 is 15 residues. Germline V gene lookup returns CDR1 SGDLS and CDR2 YYNGEE. The V end lost 0 bases, the J end lost 2 bases, and 12 bases lay between the germline ends. The CDR3 nucleotides read TGTGCCAGCAGCGTAGCGGGGACCGAGACCTACGAGCAGTACTTC. Protein sequence: CASSVAGTETYEQYF. Drawing the rest from reference TRBV9 and TRBJ2-7, the complete variable domain is DSGVTQTPKHLITATGQRVTLRCSPRSGDLSVYWYQQSLDQGLQFLIQYYNGEERAKGNILERFSAQQFPDLHSELNLSSLELGDSALYFCASSVAGTETYEQYFGPGTRLTVT.

The rearrangement links TRBV7-2 to TRBJ1-3; 8 bases map to TRBD1. V shed 6 bases and J 3 bases; nucleotides not matched to a gene: 7. Germline V gene lookup returns CDR1 SGHTA and CDR2 FQGNSA. The CDR3 spans 15 residues. The CDR3 DNA reads as TGTGCCAGCAGATCAGGGGGCGCGAGTGGAAACACCATATATTTT. Residues: CASRSGGASGNTIYF.

V gene TRBV3-1 combines with J gene TRBJ2-1; 14 nucleotides match TRBD2. The CDR3 has 18 amino acids. Germline CDR1 and CDR2: LGHDT and YNNKEL (reference sequence). Unmatched junction bases numbered 4, after V lost 3 bases and J lost 0 bases. DNA of the CDR3: TGTGCCAGCAGCCACGGACTAGCGGGAGGTTCCTCCTACAATGAGCAGTTCTTC. Its protein is CASSHGLAGGSSYNEQFF.

Only a few counts were recorded for this clonotype. As DNA, the CDR3 is TGTGCCAGCAGCTTGATGAGGGAGGACACTGAAGCTTTCTTT. Encoded protein: CASSLMREDTEAFF. V and J are TRBV7-9 and TRBJ1-1; D uncertain. The CDR3 spans 14 residues. From germline, CDR1 is SEHNR and CDR2 FQNEAQ (reference sequence). Trimming shortened V by 3 bases and J by 3 bases, and 11 bases separated the two germline ends.

The chain carries TRBV4-1 and TRBJ1-6, with 9 nucleotides matching TRBD1. V trimming: 0 bases; J trimming: 4 bases; junction bases outside the gene matches: 4. This CDR3 region has 17 residues. The germline CDR1 and CDR2 sequences are MGHRA and YSYEKL. This CDR3 is CASSQDAGTGYNSPLHF. The CDR3 DNA follows: TGCGCCAGCAGCCAAGATGCCGGGACAGGGTATAATTCACCCCTCCACTTT.

The table lists this clonotype with a few counts. This chain joins TRBV12-3 or TRBV12-4 and TRBJ1-2; tentatively, D is TRBD1 (5 bases). Trimming stripped 6 bases from V and 5 bases from J, with 13 bases between. The CDR3 totals 13 residues. CDR3: CASSRDGPYGYTF. In nucleotides, the CDR3 is TGTGCCAGCAGCCGGGACGGACCATATGGCTACACCTTC.

This clonotype was seen more than once but under ten times. The chain couples TRBV9 to TRBJ2-2; D gene ambiguous. Per the germline V gene, CDR1 is SGDLS and CDR2 is YYNGEE. The V gene lost 0 bases and the J gene lost 7 bases, with 7 bases spanning the gap. This CDR3 region has 13 residues. CDR3 bases: TGTGCCAGCAGCGTAGCCCCGGGCGGGGAGCTGTTTTTT. Residues: CASSVAPGGELFF. Combining the CDR3 with reference TRBV9 and TRBJ2-2 gives the whole variable domain DSGVTQTPKHLITATGQRVTLRCSPRSGDLSVYWYQQSLDQGLQFLIQYYNGEERAKGNILERFSAQQFPDLHSELNLSSLELGDSALYFCASSVAPGGELFFGEGSRLTVL.

In its sample, this clonotype was seen a few times. V is TRBV29-1 and J is TRBJ1-2; maybe TRBD1 (5 bases). The V end was cut by 1 base, the J end by 7 bases, with 13 bases between. Germline CDR1 is SQVTM and CDR2 is ANQGSEA. This CDR3 has 13 amino acids. CDR3 bases: TGCAGCGTTGAAGGCTTCCGAGGGGCTGGCTACACCTTC. Its translation is CSVEGFRGAGYTF. Together with reference TRBV29-1 and TRBJ1-2, the CDR3 gives the full variable domain: SAVISQKPSRDICQRGTSLTIQCQVDSQVTMMFWYRQQPGQSLTLIATANQGSEATYESGFVIDKFPISRPNLTFSTLTVSNMSPEDSSIYLCSVEGFRGAGYTFGSGTRLTVV.

The chain couples TRBV5-1 to TRBJ2-7, with 7 positions matching TRBD1. The CDR3 runs to 14 residues. Germline V gives CDR1 SGHRS, CDR2 YFSETQ. Germline trimming cut 0 bases from V and 4 bases from J; bases unmatched to any gene: 4. This CDR3 is CASSLEQGSYEQYF. The CDR3 region has the DNA TGCGCCAGCAGCTTGGAACAGGGGTCATACGAGCAGTACTTC. Supplemented by reference TRBV5-1 and TRBJ2-7, the full variable domain reads KAGVTQTPRYLIKTRGQQVTLSCSPISGHRSVSWYQQTPGQGLQFLFEYFSETQRNKGNFPGRFSGRQFSNSRSEMNVSTLELGDSALYLCASSLEQGSYEQYFGPGTRLTVT.

This chain connects TRBV7-2 to TRBJ2-7; the D is unclear. The CDR3 runs to 13 residues. Germline V lookup: CDR1 SGHTA, CDR2 FQGNSA. The V end lost 5 bases, the J end lost 5 bases, and 13 bases lay between the germline ends. The DNA of the CDR3 is TGTGCCAGCAGCCCGATCGGGCTCCACGAGCAGTACTTC. Amino acids: CASSPIGLHEQYF.